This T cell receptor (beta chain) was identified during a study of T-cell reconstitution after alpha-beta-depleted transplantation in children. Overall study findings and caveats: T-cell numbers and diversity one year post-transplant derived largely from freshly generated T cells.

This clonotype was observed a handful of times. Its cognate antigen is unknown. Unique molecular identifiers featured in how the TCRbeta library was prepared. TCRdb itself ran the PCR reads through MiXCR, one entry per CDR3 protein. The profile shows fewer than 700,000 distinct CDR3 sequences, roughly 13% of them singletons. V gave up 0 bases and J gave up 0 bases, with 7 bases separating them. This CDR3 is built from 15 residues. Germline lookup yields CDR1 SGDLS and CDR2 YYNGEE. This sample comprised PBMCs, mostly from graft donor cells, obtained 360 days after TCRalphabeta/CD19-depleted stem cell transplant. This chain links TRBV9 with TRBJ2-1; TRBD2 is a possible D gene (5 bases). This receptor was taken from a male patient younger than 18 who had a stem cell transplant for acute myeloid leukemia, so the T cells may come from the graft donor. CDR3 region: CASSVVGVSYNEQFF. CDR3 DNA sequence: TGTGCCAGCAGCGTAGTGGGAGTCTCCTACAATGAGCAGTTCTTC.